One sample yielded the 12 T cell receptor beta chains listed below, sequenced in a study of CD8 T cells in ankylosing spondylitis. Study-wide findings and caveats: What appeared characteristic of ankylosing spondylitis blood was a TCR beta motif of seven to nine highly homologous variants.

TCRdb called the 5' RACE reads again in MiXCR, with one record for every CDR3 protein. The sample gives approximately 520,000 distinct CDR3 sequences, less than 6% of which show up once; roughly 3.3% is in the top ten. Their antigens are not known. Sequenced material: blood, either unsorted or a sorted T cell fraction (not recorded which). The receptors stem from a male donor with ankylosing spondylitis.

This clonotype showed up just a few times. CDR3 in amino acids: CASSQGIARGPSNEQFF. In nucleotides, the CDR3 is TGCGCCAGCAGCCAAGGTATAGCCAGGGGGCCTAGCAATGAGCAGTTCTTC. The chain combines TRBV4-3 with TRBJ2-1; 8 nucleotides align to TRBD1. This CDR3 comprises 17 residues. V shed 1 base, J shed 6 bases, and the junction held 11 bases outside the gene matches. Germline CDR1 is LGHNA and CDR2 is YSLEER.

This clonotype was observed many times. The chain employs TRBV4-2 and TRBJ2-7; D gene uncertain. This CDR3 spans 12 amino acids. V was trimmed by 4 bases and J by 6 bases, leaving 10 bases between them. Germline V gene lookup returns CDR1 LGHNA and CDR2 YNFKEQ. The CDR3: CASSLEKGEQYF. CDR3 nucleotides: TGTGCCAGCAGCCTCGAGAAAGGCGAGCAGTACTTC.

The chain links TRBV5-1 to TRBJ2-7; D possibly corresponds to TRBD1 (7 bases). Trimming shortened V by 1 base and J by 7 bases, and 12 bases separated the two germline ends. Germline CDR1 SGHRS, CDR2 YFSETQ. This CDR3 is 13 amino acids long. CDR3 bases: TGCGCCAGCAGCTTGTTGGAGGGGGCTGAGCAGTACTTC. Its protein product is CASSLLEGAEQYF.

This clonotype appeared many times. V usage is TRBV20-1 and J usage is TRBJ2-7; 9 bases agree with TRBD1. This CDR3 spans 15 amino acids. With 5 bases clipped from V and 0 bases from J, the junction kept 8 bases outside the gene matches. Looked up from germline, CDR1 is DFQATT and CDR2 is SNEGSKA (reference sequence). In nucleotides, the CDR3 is TGCAGTGCTTCTGCCGGGACAGGGTTCTCCTACGAGCAGTACTTC. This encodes CSASAGTGFSYEQYF.

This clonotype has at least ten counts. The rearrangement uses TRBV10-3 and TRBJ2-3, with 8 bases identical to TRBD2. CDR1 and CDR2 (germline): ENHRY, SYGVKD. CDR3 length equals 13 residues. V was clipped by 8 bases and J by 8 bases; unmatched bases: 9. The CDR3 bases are TGTGCCATCGGGGGCGGGGGGCATACTACGCAGTATTTT. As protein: CAIGGGGHTTQYF.

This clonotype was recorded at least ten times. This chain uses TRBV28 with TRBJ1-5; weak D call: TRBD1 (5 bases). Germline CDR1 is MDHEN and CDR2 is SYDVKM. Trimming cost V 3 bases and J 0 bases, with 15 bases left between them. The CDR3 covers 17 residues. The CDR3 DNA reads TGTGCCAGCAGTTTCTTCGACAGCCCCGATAGCAATCAGCCCCAGCATTTT. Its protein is CASSFFDSPDSNQPQHF.

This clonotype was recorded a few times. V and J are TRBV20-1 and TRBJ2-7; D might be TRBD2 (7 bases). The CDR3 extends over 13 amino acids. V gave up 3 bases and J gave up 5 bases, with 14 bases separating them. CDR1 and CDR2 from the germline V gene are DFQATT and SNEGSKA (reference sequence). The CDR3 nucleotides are TGCAGTGCTAGCCCCGGGGGGCTGAACGAGCAGTACTTC. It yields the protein CSASPGGLNEQYF.

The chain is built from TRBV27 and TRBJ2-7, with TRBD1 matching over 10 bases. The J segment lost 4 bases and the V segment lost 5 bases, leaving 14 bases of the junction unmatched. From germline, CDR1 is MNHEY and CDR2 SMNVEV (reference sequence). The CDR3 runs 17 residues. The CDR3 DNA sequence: TGTGCCAGCAGTCCTGGGTTGGGACAGGGGTTTCAATACGAGCAGTACTTC. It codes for CASSPGLGQGFQYEQYF.

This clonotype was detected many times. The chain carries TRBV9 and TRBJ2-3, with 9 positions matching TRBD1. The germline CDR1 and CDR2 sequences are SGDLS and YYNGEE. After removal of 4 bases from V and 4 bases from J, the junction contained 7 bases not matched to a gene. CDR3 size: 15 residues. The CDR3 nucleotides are TGTGCCAGCAGCCGGGCGGGACAGGGTTCAGATACGCAGTATTTT. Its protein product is CASSRAGQGSDTQYF.

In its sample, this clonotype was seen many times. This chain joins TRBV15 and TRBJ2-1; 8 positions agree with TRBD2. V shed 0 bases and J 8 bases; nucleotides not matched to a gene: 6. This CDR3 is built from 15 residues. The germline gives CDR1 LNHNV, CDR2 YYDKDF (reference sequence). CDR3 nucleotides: TGTGCCACCAGCAGAGATTGGGTCGGGAGGGATGAGCAGTTCTTC. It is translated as CATSRDWVGRDEQFF.

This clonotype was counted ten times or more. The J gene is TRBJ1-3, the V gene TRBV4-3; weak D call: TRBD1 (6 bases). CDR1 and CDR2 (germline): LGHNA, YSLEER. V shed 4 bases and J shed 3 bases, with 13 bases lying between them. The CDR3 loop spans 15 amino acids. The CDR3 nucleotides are TGCGCCAGCAGCCGCTTCACAGGGAATGGAAACACCATATATTTT. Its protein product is CASSRFTGNGNTIYF.

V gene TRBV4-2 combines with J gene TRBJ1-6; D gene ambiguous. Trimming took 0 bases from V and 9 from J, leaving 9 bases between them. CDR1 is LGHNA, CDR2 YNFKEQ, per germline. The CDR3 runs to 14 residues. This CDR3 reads CASSQDIGSSPLHF. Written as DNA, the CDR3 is TGTGCCAGCAGCCAAGATATAGGAAGTTCACCCCTCCACTTT.